The clone carrying this T cell receptor (beta chain) has ten or more counts. Its cognate antigen is unknown. Scientists made TCR beta libraries using quantitative 5'-RACE with molecular barcodes. Each CDR3 protein gets one entry after TCRdb re-called the 5' RACE reads with MiXCR. The sample contains roughly 470,000 distinct CDR3 sequences, roughly a quarter of which appear only once. The data originate from a study of CD8 T cells in ankylosing spondylitis. Whole-study findings and limits: From matched ankylosing spondylitis synovial fluid, disease-linked clones were reportedly recovered at significantly enriched levels. Characteristic, it appeared, of ankylosing spondylitis blood was a TCR beta motif of 7 or 8 highly homologous variants. Prior literature has documented some motif variants in synovial fluid and blood from reactive arthritis.

The CDR3 runs to 14 residues. The V end lost 2 bases, the J end lost 1 base, and 8 bases lay between the germline ends. Sequenced material: blood, either unsorted or a sorted T cell fraction (not recorded which). The chain has TRBV12-3 or TRBV12-4 and TRBJ1-1, with D unclear. The clonotype comes from a male donor with ankylosing spondylitis. The CDR3 spells CASSLFTQNTEAFF. The CDR3 nucleotides are TGTGCCAGCAGTTTATTTACACAGAACACTGAAGCTTTCTTT.